The 32 T cell receptor beta chains given below trace back to one sample, sequenced in a study of blood T cells in healthy people across ages. Then a second PCR, running about 7 to 11 cycles, was carried out with a sample-barcoded 5' primer and a J-beta primer mix. A single record per CDR3 protein comes from TCRdb applying MiXCR to the 5' RACE reads. In the table there are roughly 550,000 distinct CDR3 sequences, around 24% of which are singletons. Another study also made use of these data, one on T cells of mothers and their children.

The material sequenced was blood. The origin of the receptors is a boy aged 10-17 years in good health.

The genes are TRBV10-3 and TRBJ2-4; 8 nucleotides match TRBD2. Per germline, CDR1 ENHRY and CDR2 SYGVKD. V dropped 4 bases and J dropped 3; count of bases not matched to a gene: 5. The CDR3 has 15 amino acids. This chain's CDR3 is CAISASGTSKNIQYF. The CDR3 region has the DNA TGTGCCATCAGTGCATCCGGGACTAGCAAAAACATTCAGTACTTC.

On this clonotype itself: This clone may be a read error of a much larger clone one base away. This chain joins TRBV6-5 and TRBJ2-5; TRBD1 is a possible D gene (6 bases). The end of the DNA aligns better with TRBJ2-7, so the J call may be wrong. The CDR3 consists of 14 residues. Germline assignment: CDR1 MNHEY and CDR2 SVGAGI. CDR3 loop: CASSYSDRSYEQYF. CDR3 DNA sequence: TGTGCCAGCAGTTACTCGGACAGATCCTACGAGCAGTACTTC.

A word on this clonotype: Germline is not matched at one junction end, which may reflect a read error. The V gene is TRBV7-2, the J gene TRBJ2-5, with TRBD2 matching 7 bases. The CDR3 has 13 residues. Germline V CDR1 and CDR2: SGHTA, FQGNSA. The chain's CDR3 is CAGSLAGGETQYF. Here the CDR3 DNA reads TGTGCCGGCAGCTTAGCGGGCGGGGAGACCCAGTACTTC.

This clonotype was counted only a few times. This rearrangement joins TRBV20-1 to TRBJ1-1, with unresolved D. Per germline, CDR1 DFQATT and CDR2 SNEGSKA (reference sequence). The V gene lost 4 bases and the J gene lost 1 base, with 7 bases spanning the gap. CDR3 length: 12 residues. The CDR3 nucleotides are TGCAGTGCTATCGATGGGAACACTGAAGCTTTCTTT. It specifies CSAIDGNTEAFF.

The genes are TRBV29-1 and TRBJ2-7; 7 nucleotides align to TRBD1. V was clipped by 5 bases and J by 2 bases; unmatched bases: 6. This CDR3 spans 13 amino acids. Per the germline V gene, CDR1 is SQVTM and CDR2 is ANQGSEA. The CDR3 sequence is CSVNRQGTYEQYF. CDR3 in DNA: TGCAGCGTTAACAGACAGGGAACCTACGAGCAGTACTTC.

The CDR3 here is CASSLLASGWDEQFF. The CDR3 coding sequence is TGTGCCAGCAGCTTGTTGGCTAGCGGTTGGGATGAGCAGTTCTTC. The gene calls are TRBV7-2 and TRBJ2-1, with 7 bases identical to TRBD2. After removal of 3 bases from V and 8 bases from J, the junction contained 10 bases not matched to a gene. CDR1 and CDR2 (germline): SGHTA, FQGNSA. CDR3 size: 15 residues.

This clonotype turned up a few times. This chain joins TRBV9 and TRBJ1-1; TRBD1 is a possible D gene (6 bases). This CDR3 has 16 residues. Germline-derived CDR1 and CDR2 are SGDLS and YYNGEE. V was trimmed by 0 bases and J by 5 bases, leaving 17 bases between them. The CDR3 bases are TGTGCCAGCAGCGTAGGAGTAACGGGGGCGCAAACTGAAGCTTTCTTT. It specifies CASSVGVTGAQTEAFF.

The chain recombines TRBV28 with TRBJ2-5, with TRBD2 identical over 9 bases. CDR1 MDHEN and CDR2 SYDVKM come from the germline V gene. Trimming at V came to 3 bases and at J to 5 bases, leaving 7 bases not matched to a gene. This CDR3 is built from 15 residues. CDR3 protein: CASSFGGGARETQYF. Written as DNA, the CDR3 is TGTGCCAGCAGTTTTGGCGGGGGGGCACGGGAGACCCAGTACTTC. The whole variable domain, filled in from reference TRBV28 and TRBJ2-5, reads DVKVTQSSRYLVKRTGEKVFLECVQDMDHENMFWYRQDPGLGLRLIYFSYDVKMKEKGDIPEGYSVSREKKERFSLILESASTNQTSMYLCASSFGGGARETQYFGPGTRLLVL.

This clonotype was seen more than once but under ten times. The V gene is TRBV7-2, the J gene TRBJ2-1; perhaps TRBD2 as D (5 bases). CDR1 and CDR2 (germline): SGHTA, FQGNSA. The CDR3 consists of 14 residues. V was shortened by 8 bases and J by 0 bases, with 11 bases between the two germline ends. CDR3: CASGGGPSYNEQFF. The CDR3 bases are TGTGCCAGCGGAGGCGGCCCCTCCTACAATGAGCAGTTCTTC.

The chain employs TRBV24-1 and TRBJ2-5; TRBD1 matches 8 bases. V gave up 3 bases and J gave up 5 bases; unmatched junction bases: 10. This CDR3 region has 16 residues. Germline CDR1 reads KGHDR; CDR2 reads SFDVKD. CDR3 sequence (DNA): TGTGCCACCAGTGATCGCGGGACAGGCCCCCGGGAGACCCAGTACTTC. This sequence encodes CATSDRGTGPRETQYF.

This clonotype was observed a handful of times. Sequence at one end of the junction differs from germline and may be a read error. This chain joins TRBV7-9 and TRBJ2-3; D might be TRBD2 (7 bases). The germline V gene encodes CDR1 SEHNR and CDR2 FQNEAQ (reference sequence). The CDR3 is made up of 18 amino acids. This chain's CDR3 is CASSLALRGRPSKGTQYF. The CDR3 nucleotides are TGTGCCAGCAGTTTAGCGTTGCGGGGGCGCCCCTCGAAGGGTACGCAGTATTTT. The full variable domain, in which reference TRBV7-9 and TRBJ2-3 provide the parts outside the CDR3, is DTGVSQNPRHKITKRGQNVTFRCDPISEHNRLYWYRQTLGQGPEFLTYFQNEAQLEKSRLLSDRFSAERPKGSFSTLEIQRTEQGDSAMYLCASSLALRGRPSKGTQYFGPGTRLTVL.

This clonotype has just a few counts. This chain links TRBV6-1 with TRBJ2-5; 12 bases line up with TRBD2. This CDR3 comprises 19 residues. Germline V gene data show CDR1 as MNHNS and CDR2 as SASEGT. V lost 6 bases and J lost 5; bases outside the gene matches: 19. CDR3 DNA sequence: TGTGCCAGCAGCATATTTGGTTCTAGCGGGAGGGCCTCCCGGGAGACCCAGTACTTC. Translation: CASSIFGSSGRASRETQYF.

There are a few counts of this clonotype. The chain is built from TRBV18 and TRBJ1-4; D unclear. CDR3 size: 15 residues. Germline assignment: CDR1 KGHSH and CDR2 LQKENI. Trimming cost V 6 bases and J 4 bases, with 15 bases left between them. CDR3 loop: CASSPQSGSNEKLFF. CDR3 nucleotides: TGTGCCAGCTCCCCGCAGAGTGGGAGTAATGAAAAACTGTTTTTT. Supplemented by reference TRBV18 and TRBJ1-4, the full variable domain reads NAGVMQNPRHLVRRRGQEARLRCSPMKGHSHVYWYRQLPEEGLKFMVYLQKENIIDESGMPKERFSAEFPKEGPSILRIQQVVRGDSAAYFCASSPQSGSNEKLFFGSGTQLSVL.

This clonotype was picked up a small number of times. J is TRBJ1-1 and V is TRBV2; unclear D gene. The V end lost 3 bases, the J end lost 1 base, and 9 bases lay between the germline ends. There are 14 residues in the CDR3. Germline assignment: CDR1 SNHLY and CDR2 FYNNEI. CDR3 sequence: CASSEWEKNTEAFF. The CDR3 coding sequence is TGTGCCAGCAGTGAGTGGGAGAAGAACACTGAAGCTTTCTTT.

This clonotype occurred a few times. V and J are TRBV4-2 and TRBJ2-5; TRBD2 agrees at 10 bases. The tail of the sequence fits TRBJ2-1 better, so the J call may be wrong. CDR1 LGHNA and CDR2 YNFKEQ come from the germline V gene. The CDR3 covers 16 residues. Here the CDR3 DNA reads TGTGCCAGCAGCCAAGAAGGAGCGGGAGGGCAAAATGAGCAGTTCTTC. It yields the protein CASSQEGAGGQNEQFF.

This clonotype has only a few counts. The chain couples TRBV5-1 to TRBJ2-5; tentative D call: TRBD2 (7 bases). The J call is uncertain, as TRBJ2-1 better fits the DNA end. This CDR3 region has 15 residues. Germline CDR1 reads SGHRS; CDR2 reads YFSETQ. The CDR3 region is CASSLGGGAFNEQFF. CDR3 bases: TGCGCCAGCAGCTTGGGTGGGGGGGCATTCAATGAGCAGTTCTTC.

This clonotype came up a few times. The chain recombines TRBV4-1 with TRBJ2-5; D unclear. V dropped 0 bases and J dropped 5 bases, with 16 bases sitting between them. The CDR3 spans 16 residues. CDR1 is MGHRA, CDR2 YSYEKL, per germline. CDR3 protein: CASSQDSRVPMETQYF. The CDR3 DNA follows: TGCGCCAGCAGCCAAGATTCCCGGGTTCCAATGGAGACCCAGTACTTC.

The rearrangement links TRBV30 to TRBJ2-5; 10 nucleotides match TRBD2. CDR1 is GTSNPN and CDR2 is SVGIG in the germline V gene (reference sequence). V lost 4 bases to trimming and J lost 3 bases; unmatched junction nucleotides: 5. The CDR3 spans 14 residues. CDR3 residues: CAWTAGGPEETQYF. DNA of the CDR3: TGTGCCTGGACAGCGGGGGGGCCTGAAGAGACCCAGTACTTC.

The V gene is TRBV29-1, the J gene TRBJ2-1; TRBD1 might be the D (5 bases). Germline V gene lookup returns CDR1 SQVTM and CDR2 ANQGSEA. This CDR3 comprises 13 residues. V dropped 1 base and J dropped 3 bases, with 7 bases sitting between them. The CDR3 DNA follows: TGCAGCGTTGAAGGCAGGGTCTACAATGAGCAGTTCTTC. It yields the protein CSVEGRVYNEQFF.

The chain recombines TRBV21-1 with TRBJ1-5. TRBV21-1 is an annotated pseudogene. This CDR3 region has 16 residues. CDR3 region: CASSKVVAGALQPQHF. The CDR3 DNA follows: TGTGCCAGCAGCAAAGTTGTTGCGGGGGCCCTACAGCCCCAGCATTTT.

DNA for the CDR3: TGTGCCAGCAGCTTTCCCCCTGCCACAGATACGCAGTATTTT. Its translation is CASSFPPATDTQYF. This chain joins TRBV7-3 and TRBJ2-3; no firm D call. Germline V gene data show CDR1 as SGHTA and CDR2 as FQGTGA. Trimming took 3 bases from V and 2 from J, leaving 9 bases between them. CDR3 length: 14 amino acids.

The J gene is TRBJ2-3, the V gene TRBV20-1, with D tentatively TRBD2 (6 bases). Germline V gene sequence: CDR1 DFQATT, CDR2 SNEGSKA (reference sequence). The CDR3 is 15 amino acids. With 3 bases removed from V and 2 bases from J, the gap between germline ends came to 15 bases. The CDR3: CSARTRLEITDTQYF. For the CDR3, the DNA is TGCAGTGCTAGGACTAGATTGGAGATCACAGATACGCAGTATTTT.

As DNA, the CDR3 is TGTGCCAGCAGTTTAGATCAGGGGGCGAGAGAAACTGAAGCTTTCTTT. It encodes CASSLDQGARETEAFF. The chain couples TRBV12-3 or TRBV12-4 to TRBJ1-1, with 8 bases that match TRBD1. V shed 1 base, J shed 5 bases, and the junction held 9 bases outside the gene matches. The CDR3 is 16 amino acids.

In this sample, this clonotype turned up once. The J gene is TRBJ2-3, the V gene TRBV2; TRBD1 matches at 7 bases. The germline V gene has CDR1 SNHLY and CDR2 FYNNEI. The ends lost 3 bases at V and 2 bases at J; junction bases unmatched: 8. This CDR3 spans 16 amino acids. CDR3 sequence reads: CASSDGTVLNTDTQYF. The CDR3 bases are TGTGCCAGCAGTGACGGGACAGTCTTGAACACAGATACGCAGTATTTT.

This clonotype was detected a few times. This CDR3 reads CASVTSGGPTTYEQYF. CDR3 bases: TGTGCCAGCGTAACTAGCGGGGGACCAACCACCTACGAGCAGTACTTC. The chain employs TRBV28 and TRBJ2-5, with 11 nucleotides matching TRBD2. TRBJ2-7 matches the DNA end more closely, so the J call is doubtful. Per the germline V gene, CDR1 is MDHEN and CDR2 is SYDVKM. The CDR3 sequence is 16 residues long.

This clonotype was observed a few times. The rearrangement joins TRBV4-3 to TRBJ1-4; D might be TRBD1 (6 bases). Trimming removed 3 bases from V and 2 bases from J, with 10 bases in between. In germline, CDR1 is LGHNA, CDR2 YSLEER. There are 15 residues in the CDR3. The CDR3 sequence: CASSQGTGTNEKLFF. CDR3 nucleotides: TGCGCCAGCAGCCAGGGCACAGGGACTAATGAAAAACTGTTTTTT.

Comment on this clonotype: This sequence may be a read error, since a much larger clone differs from it by one base. The V gene is TRBV27, the J gene TRBJ2-3; tentative D call: TRBD2 (7 bases). CDR3 length equals 14 residues. The germline gives CDR1 MNHEY, CDR2 SMNVEV (reference sequence). CDR3 protein: CASSFGGGTDSQYF. The DNA of the CDR3 is TGTGCCAGCAGTTTTGGGGGGGGCACAGATTCGCAGTATTTT.

This clonotype has only a few counts. This rearrangement joins TRBV20-1 to TRBJ2-1; TRBD2 matches at 10 bases. This CDR3 contains 14 residues. Trimming took 4 bases from V and 6 from J; bases not matched to a gene: 6. Germline CDR1 and CDR2: DFQATT and SNEGSKA (reference sequence). This chain's CDR3 is CSAIPAGGFNEQFF. The CDR3 coding sequence is TGCAGTGCTATACCAGCGGGAGGGTTCAATGAGCAGTTCTTC.

The rearrangement uses TRBV20-1 and TRBJ2-3; maybe TRBD2 (6 bases). V was clipped by 6 bases and J by 4 bases, with 17 bases between them. The CDR3 contains 14 residues. Germline CDR1 and CDR2: DFQATT and SNEGSKA (reference sequence). CDR3 in amino acids: CSAHGTLRADTQYF. In DNA, the CDR3 is TGCAGTGCCCATGGGACTTTGAGGGCAGATACGCAGTATTTT.

The chain combines TRBV18 with TRBJ2-4; D ambiguous. Germline loops: CDR1 KGHSH, CDR2 LQKENI. V was pared by 2 bases and J by 2 bases, with 13 bases between. The CDR3 is 16 amino acids. This CDR3 is CASSPKETLTKNIQYF. The DNA for the CDR3 is TGTGCCAGCTCACCAAAGGAAACCCTAACCAAAAACATTCAGTACTTC.

On this clonotype itself: Germline is not matched at one junction end, which may reflect a read error. The chain uses TRBV7-3 and TRBJ2-3; 12 bases line up with TRBD2. CDR1 is SGHTA and CDR2 is FQGTGA in the germline V gene. The CDR3 loop spans 18 amino acids. This CDR3 is CASSPGTSGPTHTDTRYF. CDR3 nucleotides: TGTGCCAGCAGCCCCGGGACTAGCGGGCCCACGCACACAGATACGCGGTATTTT. Filled out from reference TRBV7-3 and TRBJ2-3, the complete variable domain reads GAGVSQTPSNKVTEKGKYVELRCDPISGHTALYWYRQSLGQGPEFLIYFQGTGAADDSGLPNDRFFAVRPEGSVSTLKIQRTERGDSAVYLCASSPGTSGPTHTDTRYFGPGTRLTVL.

At least ten counts were recorded for this clonotype. The genes are TRBV5-1 and TRBJ1-1; TRBD1 aligns across 7 bases. With V trimmed by 0 bases and J by 4 bases, 3 bases remained unmatched. CDR3 length: 14 amino acids. Germline CDR1 SGHRS, CDR2 YFSETQ. The CDR3 reads CASSLGQGSTEAFF. As DNA, the CDR3 is TGCGCCAGCAGCTTGGGACAGGGAAGCACTGAAGCTTTCTTT.